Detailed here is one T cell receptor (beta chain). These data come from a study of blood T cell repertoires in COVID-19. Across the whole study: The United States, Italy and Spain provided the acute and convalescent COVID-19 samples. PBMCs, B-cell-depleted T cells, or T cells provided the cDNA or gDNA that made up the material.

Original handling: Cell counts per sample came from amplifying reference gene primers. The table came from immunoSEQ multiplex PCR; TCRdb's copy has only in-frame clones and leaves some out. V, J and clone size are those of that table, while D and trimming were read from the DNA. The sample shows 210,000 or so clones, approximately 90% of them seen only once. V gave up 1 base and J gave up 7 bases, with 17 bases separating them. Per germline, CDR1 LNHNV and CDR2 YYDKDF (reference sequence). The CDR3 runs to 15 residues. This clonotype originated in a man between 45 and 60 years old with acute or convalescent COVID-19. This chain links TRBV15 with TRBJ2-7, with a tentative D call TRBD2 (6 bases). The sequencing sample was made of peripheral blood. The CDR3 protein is CATSRGAGPPLEQYF. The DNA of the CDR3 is TGTGCCACCAGCAGAGGGGCGGGGCCCCCATTGGAGCAGTACTTC.